Listed below are T cell receptor beta chains from one sample, sequenced in a study of human T cells and chemical hapten exposure. One entry per CDR3 protein results from TCRdb running MiXCR on the RACE reads. The table has roughly 120,000 distinct CDR3 sequences, around 8.2% seen once. Sequencing was done on a sample of whole blood. The source of these receptors is a male donor in good health. Some clones in this sample may be carry-over from other donors' samples. Both conserved end residues are part of each CDR3. The D gene is left open where the match is weak. The size entry is marked missing in some rows and otherwise reads once, few, many or a size class.

TRBV14	TRBJ2-3	-	few	TGTGCCAGCAGCCAATTAGGCTCGTCAGATACGCAGTATTTT	CASSQLGSSDTQYF
TRBV5-5	TRBJ2-5	TRBD1	-	TGTGCCAGCAGCCACGGACAGGACCAAGAGACCCAGTACTTC	CASSHGQDQETQYF
TRBV5-1	TRBJ2-7	TRBD2	few	TGCGCCAGCAGCGTAGCGGGGGCTTACGAGCAGTACTTC	CASSVAGAYEQYF
TRBV7-8	TRBJ1-2	-	-	TGTGCCAGCAGCCTCACCCCAGAGAACCGCTATGGCTACACCTTC	CASSLTPENRYGYTF
TRBV6-1	TRBJ1-5	-	-	TGTGCCAGCAGTGAAGCGCTCGGGGGTTGGGAGCCCCAGCATTTT	CASSEALGGWEPQHF
TRBV20-1	TRBJ2-7	-	few	TGCAGTGCCCGTACAGACAGGCGGTCCCACTACGAGCAGTACTTC	CSARTDRRSHYEQYF
TRBV5-1	TRBJ1-4	-	few	TGCGCCAGCAGCTCCGGGGTTCCAACTAATGAAAAACTGTTTTTT	CASSSGVPTNEKLFF
TRBV29-1	TRBJ2-1	TRBD2	few	TGCAGCGTGACGGGACTAGCGGGGAGATACAATGAGCAGTTCTTC	CSVTGLAGRYNEQFF
TRBV3-1	TRBJ1-1	-	-	TGTGCCAGCAGCCTCCGACATTGGGGGCTAACGAACACTGAAGCTTTCTTT	CASSLRHWGLTNTEAFF
TRBV10-3	TRBJ2-1	TRBD2	few	TGTGCCATCAGTGTAACCCGGACTAGTTCCTACGTCCATGAGCAGTTCTTC	CAISVTRTSSYVHEQFF
TRBV20-1	TRBJ2-5	TRBD2	-	TGCAGTGCGTGGACTAGCGGGACAGAGACCCAGTACTTC	CSAWTSGTETQYF
TRBV7-3	TRBJ2-1	-	many	TGTGCCAGCAGCTTATGGAAGGGGGAGCAGTTCTTC	CASSLWKGEQFF
TRBV12-3/TRBV12-4	TRBJ1-2	TRBD1	few	TGTGCCAGCAGTCCCAGGGGGAACTATGGCTACACCTTC	CASSPRGNYGYTF
TRBV18	TRBJ2-6	TRBD1	-	TGTGCCAGCTCACCCCGGACAGGGGGTACTGGGGCCAACGTCCTGACTTTC	CASSPRTGGTGANVLTF
TRBV7-6	TRBJ1-5	-	-	TGTGCCAGCAGCTTAGGTCCGAGCAGCAATCAGCCCCAGCATTTT	CASSLGPSSNQPQHF
TRBV6-1	TRBJ2-7	-	-	TGTGCCAGCAGTGAAAATCAGTGGAGCTACGAGCAGTACTTC	CASSENQWSYEQYF
TRBV11-2	TRBJ2-2	TRBD2	-	TGTGCCAGCAGCTTACCAAGCGGGGGGAACACCGGGGAGCTGTTTTTT	CASSLPSGGNTGELFF
TRBV20-1	TRBJ2-1	-	-	TGCAGTGCTCCACGGGGTTCCGGCTCCTACAATGAGCAGTTCTTC	CSAPRGSGSYNEQFF
TRBV20-1	TRBJ1-1	-	many	TGCAGTGCTAGACGGGTGAACACTGAAGCTTTCTTT	CSARRVNTEAFF
TRBV27	TRBJ1-1	-	many	TGTGCCAGCAGTTTCGGGCAGGCCCACACTGAAGCTTTCTTT	CASSFGQAHTEAFF
TRBV4-2	TRBJ2-5	TRBD2	few	TGTGCCAGCAGCGAAAGCGGGAGTTCCCAAGAGACCCAGTACTTC	CASSESGSSQETQYF
TRBV27	TRBJ2-5	TRBD1	-	TGTGCCAGCAGTTCTGCGGACAGGCGGCAAGAGACCCAGTACTTC	CASSSADRRQETQYF
TRBV10-3	TRBJ2-1	TRBD2	-	TGTGCCATCAGTGGGGTTAGCGGGAGCATCTCCTACAATGAGCAGTTCTTC	CAISGVSGSISYNEQFF
TRBV5-5	TRBJ2-7	-	few	TGTGCCAGCAGCTTGGGCAGATCCTTATACGAGCAGTACTTC	CASSLGRSLYEQYF
TRBV3-1	TRBJ2-4	TRBD1	many	TGTGCCAGCAGCCCCTGGACAGGCAGCAGACTAGCCAAAAACATTCAGTACTTC	CASSPWTGSRLAKNIQYF
TRBV7-9	TRBJ2-3	TRBD1	-	TGTGCCAGCAGCTCCGGACAGGGGCCGACGAATACGCAGTATTTT	CASSSGQGPTNTQYF
TRBV5-1	TRBJ1-1	-	-	TGCGCCAGCATCGTGGACGGGGGGCGTTGGACTGAAGCTTTCTTT	CASIVDGGRWTEAFF
TRBV27	TRBJ1-5	-	-	TGTGCCAGCAAGGTTAGGGGGGCGTCAAATCAGCCCCAGCATTTT	CASKVRGASNQPQHF
TRBV7-2	TRBJ2-1	-	-	TGTGCCAGCAGGTTAGACAGGAGCTCCTACAATGAGCAGTTCTTC	CASRLDRSSYNEQFF
TRBV6-5	TRBJ2-7	TRBD2	-	TGTGCCAGCAGTTTTTTAGCGGGGGGTGCCTACGAGCAGTACTTC	CASSFLAGGAYEQYF
TRBV14	TRBJ1-4	TRBD1	-	TGTGCCAGCAGCGCCGGGACAGGGGCGCATAATGAAAAACTGTTTTTT	CASSAGTGAHNEKLFF
TRBV7-8	TRBJ2-5	TRBD1	many	TGTGCCAGCAGCTATTGGAGGAGGACAGGGGAAGAGACCCAGTACTTC	CASSYWRRTGEETQYF
TRBV7-9	TRBJ2-7	TRBD2	many	TGTGCCAGCAGCCCGTCTAGCGGGGGACCCGCCTACGAGCAGTACTTC	CASSPSSGGPAYEQYF
TRBV29-1	TRBJ1-1	-	few	TGCAGCGTGGCCCAGGGAAGGGGCGAAGCTTTCTTT	CSVAQGRGEAFF
TRBV27	TRBJ2-3	-	many	TGTGCCAGCAGTTTACCCACGAACGGGCCCCGCACAGATACGCAGTATTTT	CASSLPTNGPRTDTQYF
TRBV5-4	TRBJ2-2	TRBD1	few	TGTGCCAGCAGCGGGGGACAGGGAGTGTCCGGGGAGCTGTTTTTT	CASSGGQGVSGELFF
TRBV5-4	TRBJ2-3	-	-	TGTGCCAGCAGCTTGGTAGCGGAGTTCACAGATACGCAGTATTTT	CASSLVAEFTDTQYF
TRBV29-1	TRBJ1-2	-	few	TGCAGCGTAAAGAGGGCCTATGGCTACACCTTC	CSVKRAYGYTF
TRBV12-5	TRBJ2-1	-	-	TGTGCTAGTGGTTTGGTAATTGCCTACTACAATGAGCAGTTCTTC	CASGLVIAYYNEQFF
TRBV11-2	TRBJ2-3	-	few	TGTGCCAGCAGCTCAGGAACAGGACAACGGATCACAGATACGCAGTATTTT	CASSSGTGQRITDTQYF
TRBV18	TRBJ2-3	TRBD2	-	TGTGCCAGCTCAACGACTAGCGGGAGGGCAGATACGCAGTATTTT	CASSTTSGRADTQYF